Each of the 18 T cell receptor beta chains below was sequenced from the same sample in a study of human T cells and chemical hapten exposure. Time point meaning: pre-sensitization, week 0. Treatment described: therapeutic diphenylcyclopropenone sensitization with weekly scalp DPC. TCRdb reprocessed the RACE reads via MiXCR and lists one record per CDR3 protein. The table lists around 120,000 distinct CDR3 sequences, roughly 14% of them singletons, with about 3% in the top ten. This specimen consisted of whole blood, obtained in connection with sensitization to the hapten diphenylcyclopropenone (DPC). Receptor source: a young woman with alopecia areata. Some clones in this sample may be carry-over from other donors' samples.

The rearrangement uses TRBV7-9 and TRBJ1-5, with D tentatively TRBD1 (5 bases). The CDR3 is made up of 17 amino acids. Germline loops: CDR1 SEHNR, CDR2 FQNEAQ (reference sequence). The V gene lost 4 bases and the J gene lost 4 bases, with 20 bases spanning the gap. The chain's CDR3 is CASSSSLGTFTNQPQHF. The CDR3 DNA sequence: TGTGCCAGCAGCTCGTCATTGGGGACGTTCACAAATCAGCCCCAGCATTTT.

The rearrangement links TRBV6-1 to TRBJ2-3, with 13 bases matching TRBD2. Germline CDR1 and CDR2: MNHNS and SASEGT. CDR3 size: 19 residues. The J segment lost 0 bases and the V segment lost 2 bases, leaving 8 bases of the junction unmatched. This CDR3 reads CASSERLAGGISSTDTQYF. In nucleotides, the CDR3 is TGTGCCAGCAGTGAAAGACTAGCGGGGGGAATTAGTAGCACAGATACGCAGTATTTT.

The J gene is TRBJ1-1, the V gene TRBV7-9; D call uncertain. The V end lost 8 bases, the J end lost 5 bases, and 15 bases lay between the germline ends. Germline-derived CDR1 and CDR2 are SEHNR and FQNEAQ (reference sequence). CDR3 length equals 13 residues. In DNA form, the CDR3 reads TGTGCCAGCCCGCGAGGGAACGGGACTGAAGCTTTCTTT. Translation: CASPRGNGTEAFF.

J is TRBJ1-6 and V is TRBV7-2; 11 bases align to TRBD1. Germline-derived CDR1 and CDR2 are SGHTA and FQGNSA. The CDR3 extends over 15 amino acids. V lost 5 bases to trimming and J lost 9 bases; unmatched junction nucleotides: 6. CDR3 sequence reads: CASSPQGQGVSPLHF. The CDR3 DNA sequence: TGTGCCAGCAGCCCCCAGGGACAGGGGGTTTCACCCCTCCACTTT. Together with reference TRBV7-2 and TRBJ1-6, the CDR3 gives the full variable domain: GAGVSQSPSNKVTEKGKDVELRCDPISGHTALYWYRQSLGQGLEFLIYFQGNSAPDKSGLPSDRFSAERTGGSVSTLTIQRTQQEDSAVYLCASSPQGQGVSPLHFGNGTRLTVT.

Ten or more counts support this clonotype. The gene calls are TRBV7-2 and TRBJ2-3; 7 bases agree with TRBD2. Germline CDR1 reads SGHTA; CDR2 reads FQGNSA. V shed 5 bases, J shed 8 bases, and the junction held 4 bases outside the gene matches. The CDR3 is 12 residues long. The CDR3 bases are TGTGCCAGCAGCCCAACTAGCGTTACGCAGTATTTT. This gives the protein CASSPTSVTQYF.

In its sample, this clonotype was seen a few times. The gene calls are TRBV11-2 and TRBJ2-3; unclear D gene. The CDR3 consists of 15 residues. Trimming took off 2 bases at V and 3 bases at J, with 12 bases between the two ends. Per the germline V gene, CDR1 is SGHAT and CDR2 is FQNNGV. CDR3 sequence: CASSLNGLETDTQYF. The CDR3 coding sequence is TGTGCCAGCAGCTTAAACGGGCTTGAAACAGATACGCAGTATTTT.

This sequence joins TRBV7-2 and TRBJ2-3, with D perhaps matching TRBD1 or TRBD2 (6 bases each). Per germline, CDR1 SGHTA and CDR2 FQGNSA. The V end lost 2 bases, the J end lost 1 base, and 13 bases lay between the germline ends. This CDR3 contains 16 residues. CDR3 DNA: TGTGCCAGCAGCTTAATTGGGGGGCGAGGCACAGATACGCAGTATTTT. It is translated as CASSLIGGRGTDTQYF.

The sample holds many counts of this clonotype. The chain uses TRBV7-4 and TRBJ1-1; D unclear. This CDR3 has 15 amino acids. Trimming took off 2 bases at V and 4 bases at J, with 14 bases between the two ends. The V gene's germline CDR1 is SGHVT and CDR2 SQSDAQ. The CDR3 nucleotides read TGTGCCAGCAGCTTATTTGTGGGGATGGGCACTGAAGCTTTCTTT. Residues: CASSLFVGMGTEAFF.

This clonotype was seen only a few times. This chain uses TRBV7-9 with TRBJ1-2, with 9 nucleotides matching TRBD1. The CDR3 totals 16 residues. Germline loops: CDR1 SEHNR, CDR2 FQNEAQ (reference sequence). The ends lost 4 bases at V and 4 bases at J; junction bases unmatched: 10. In nucleotides, the CDR3 is TGTGCCAGCAGCTCCCTGGACAGGGGTGGTAGCTATGGCTACACCTTC. It codes for CASSSLDRGGSYGYTF. Full variable domain (rest looked up from reference TRBV7-9 and TRBJ1-2): DTGVSQNPRHKITKRGQNVTFRCDPISEHNRLYWYRQTLGQGPEFLTYFQNEAQLEKSRLLSDRFSAERPKGSFSTLEIQRTEQGDSAMYLCASSSLDRGGSYGYTFGSGTRLTVV.

This clonotype has a count of ten or more. The V call is TRBV11-1, the J call TRBJ2-1; the match to TRBD1 covers 7 bases. Trimming cost V 6 bases and J 7 bases; bases outside gene matches: 9. The CDR3 sequence is 14 residues long. Germline V gene sequence: CDR1 SGHAT, CDR2 FQDESV (reference sequence). The CDR3 bases are TGTGCCAGCAGTCCCCGTAGGGGGCAAAATGAGCAGTTCTTC. Protein sequence: CASSPRRGQNEQFF. The full variable domain, rest sourced from reference TRBV11-1 and TRBJ2-1, is EAEVAQSPRYKITEKSQAVAFWCDPISGHATLYWYRQILGQGPELLVQFQDESVVDDSQLPKDRFSAERLKGVDSTLKIQPAELGDSAMYLCASSPRRGQNEQFFGPGTRLTVL.

This clonotype was counted between two and nine times. CDR3 sequence reads: CASSFYVKNTEAFF. The CDR3 DNA reads as TGTGCCAGCAGCTTTTATGTTAAGAACACTGAAGCTTTCTTT. The gene calls are TRBV5-6 and TRBJ1-1, with unresolved D. The germline CDR1 and CDR2 sequences are SGHDT and YYEEEE. The V end was cut by 2 bases, the J end by 1 base, with 9 bases between. This CDR3 is built from 14 residues.

In its sample, this clonotype was seen many times. The J gene is TRBJ2-7, the V gene TRBV6-2 or TRBV6-3; 7 positions match TRBD2. The germline gives CDR1 MNHEY, CDR2 SVGEGT. This CDR3 has 15 residues. The V segment lost 0 bases and the J segment 2 bases; nucleotides outside the gene matches: 4. For the CDR3, the DNA is TGTGCCAGCAGTTACTCCAACGGGACTACCTACGAGCAGTACTTC. This gives the protein CASSYSNGTTYEQYF.

This clonotype was seen at least ten times. This chain links TRBV5-5 with TRBJ2-1; D unresolved. Trimming removed 3 bases from V and 6 bases from J, with 7 bases in between. Germline V gene data show CDR1 as SGHKS and CDR2 as YYEKEE (reference sequence). The CDR3 totals 12 residues. The CDR3 protein is CASSSIFNEQFF. CDR3 DNA sequence: TGTGCCAGCAGCTCCATCTTCAATGAGCAGTTCTTC.

This clonotype was counted between two and nine times. The V call is TRBV6-4, the J call TRBJ2-1; D may match TRBD1 or TRBD2 (5 bases each). V gave up 0 bases and J gave up 12 bases, with 18 bases separating them. The CDR3 spans 15 residues. The germline V gene has CDR1 MRHNA and CDR2 SNTAGT. DNA for the CDR3: TGTGCCAGCAGTGACTCAATGTTGGGACCCAGCCTGCAGTTCTTC. Residues: CASSDSMLGPSLQFF.

This clonotype was counted only a few times. The V and J genes are TRBV28 and TRBJ2-1, with D possibly being TRBD1 (5 bases). Trimming pared 3 bases from V and 14 bases from J, leaving 17 bases between. The germline gives CDR1 MDHEN, CDR2 SYDVKM. This CDR3 is 13 amino acids long. The DNA of the CDR3 is TGTGCCAGCAGTTTTGGGGCCGGGCCCCTCAAGTTCTTC. It codes for CASSFGAGPLKFF.

The gene calls are TRBV29-1 and TRBJ1-5; D unresolved. The V gene's germline CDR1 is SQVTM and CDR2 ANQGSEA. Trimming removed 4 bases at V and 2 bases at J, with 12 bases between. There are 14 residues in the CDR3. In DNA form, the CDR3 reads TGCAGCGTTGTCACCGGAGGAGGCAATCAGCCCCAGCATTTT. Protein: CSVVTGGGNQPQHF. Full variable domain (rest looked up from reference TRBV29-1 and TRBJ1-5): SAVISQKPSRDICQRGTSLTIQCQVDSQVTMMFWYRQQPGQSLTLIATANQGSEATYESGFVIDKFPISRPNLTFSTLTVSNMSPEDSSIYLCSVVTGGGNQPQHFGDGTRLSIL.

This clonotype has a count of ten or more. The rearrangement links TRBV14 to TRBJ2-7; D possibly corresponds to TRBD2 (6 bases). This CDR3 has 15 amino acids. The germline CDR1 and CDR2 sequences are SGHDN and FVKESK. V lost 5 bases, J lost 6 bases, and 20 bases lay in between. The CDR3 spells CASSKTGLLSVEQYF. The CDR3, as DNA: TGTGCCAGCAGCAAGACGGGACTTCTGTCGGTCGAGCAGTACTTC.

This clonotype was counted at least ten times. The J gene is TRBJ2-2, the V gene TRBV6-2 or TRBV6-3; D might be TRBD2 (5 bases). The length of the CDR3 is 15 residues. V gave up 6 bases and J gave up 1 base, with 12 bases separating them. CDR1 and CDR2 (germline): MNHEY, SVGEGT. The CDR3 DNA is TGTGCCAGCAGCCGAAGTGGAGGGAACACCGGGGAGCTGTTTTTT. Its translation is CASSRSGGNTGELFF.